Listed here are 8 T cell receptor beta chains from one sample, sequenced in a study of CD4 T cell repertoires in COVID-19. TCRdb keeps only in-frame clones here, not all; method: immunoSEQ multiplex PCR. The sample shows about 75,000 clones, 83% of them seen only once. The sequenced sample was CD4+ T cells from peripheral blood, obtained after recovery from COVID-19. The receptors stem from a human donor who had COVID-19.

This sequence joins TRBV7-9 and TRBJ2-7; no clear D. There are 14 residues in the CDR3. The germline CDR1 and CDR2 sequences are SEHNR and FQNEAQ (reference sequence). Trimming stripped 1 base from V and 2 bases from J, with 9 bases between. CDR3 nucleotide sequence: TGTGCCAGCAGCTTAGGAGGCAGCGCCTACGAGCAGTACTTC. Protein product: CASSLGGSAYEQYF.

This chain joins TRBV19 and TRBJ1-5; D unresolved. The ends were cut back, 5 bases at V and 2 bases at J, with 13 bases in the middle. This CDR3 comprises 15 residues. Germline loops: CDR1 LNHDA, CDR2 SQIVND (reference sequence). The CDR3: CASSGVGSGNQPQHF. The CDR3 coding sequence is TGTGCCAGTAGTGGTGTTGGAAGTGGCAATCAGCCCCAGCATTTT.

This chain uses TRBV5-4 with TRBJ2-4; D uncertain. This CDR3 is 15 amino acids long. CDR1 and CDR2 from the germline V gene are SGHNT and YYREEE (reference sequence). V was shortened by 4 bases and J by 0 bases, with 11 bases between the two germline ends. The CDR3 nucleotides read TGTGCCAGCAGCCCCTTCGGCATAGCCAAAAACATTCAGTACTTC. Protein: CASSPFGIAKNIQYF.

The chain is built from TRBV30 and TRBJ1-5; D gene unclear. V was cut by 3 bases and J by 4 bases, with 13 bases left in between. The CDR3 runs 14 residues. Germline-derived CDR1 and CDR2 are GTSNPN and SVGIG (reference sequence). CDR3 loop: CAWSPELINQPQHF. DNA for the CDR3: TGTGCCTGGAGCCCGGAGCTGATAAATCAGCCCCAGCATTTT. The full variable domain, rest sourced from reference TRBV30 and TRBJ1-5, is SQTIHQWPATLVQPVGSPLSLECTVEGTSNPNLYWYRQAAGRGLQLLFYSVGIGQISSEVPQNLSASRPQDRQFILSSKKLLLSDSGFYLCAWSPELINQPQHFGDGTRLSIL.

The gene calls are TRBV2 and TRBJ2-1; unclear D gene. V lost 3 bases to trimming and J lost 9 bases, with 6 bases between them. Germline V gene lookup returns CDR1 SNHLY and CDR2 FYNNEI. The CDR3 extends over 11 amino acids. CDR3: CASSETAEQFF. Written as DNA, the CDR3 is TGTGCCAGCAGTGAGACTGCTGAGCAGTTCTTC.

The rearrangement uses TRBV7-2 and TRBJ2-1; TRBD1 agrees at 9 bases. Germline CDR1 and CDR2: SGHTA and FQGNSA. V shed 4 bases and J 6 bases; nucleotides not matched to a gene: 4. The CDR3 consists of 14 residues. The CDR3 DNA reads TGTGCCAGCAGCTCTGACAGGGGGGGCAATGAGCAGTTCTTC. Its protein product is CASSSDRGGNEQFF.

This chain joins TRBV6-5 and TRBJ1-5; 9 nucleotides line up with TRBD1. Germline V lookup: CDR1 MNHEY, CDR2 SVGAGI. The CDR3 length is 16 residues. V trimming: 2 bases; J trimming: 5 bases; junction bases outside the gene matches: 7. The CDR3 reads CASSYTTGGGYQPQHF. CDR3 nucleotides: TGTGCCAGCAGTTACACTACAGGGGGCGGATATCAGCCCCAGCATTTT.

Of note for this clone: The identical CDR3 is also encoded by other nucleotide sequences in the sample. The V and J genes are TRBV28 and TRBJ1-2; D might be TRBD1 (5 bases). CDR1 and CDR2 from the germline V gene are MDHEN and SYDVKM. Trimming took off 5 bases at V and 2 bases at J, with 9 bases between the two ends. This CDR3 region has 13 residues. CDR3 coding DNA: TGTGCCAGCAGTCCAGGGAGGAACTATGGCTACACCTTC. Its translation: CASSPGRNYGYTF.